These T cell receptor beta chains were read from a single sample in a study of blood T cell repertoires in COVID-19. Profiling relied on immunoSEQ multiplex PCR, and the TCRdb table lists in-frame clones only, not all of them. The sample records roughly 150,000 clones, about 86% being singletons. Sequencing was performed on peripheral blood. These receptors all stem from an older woman with COVID-19, enrolled during active disease. CDR3s include the opening cysteine and the closing phenylalanine or tryptophan. The D gene is left open where the match is weak. Clone size appears in some rows only: once, few, many, or a class for an expanded clone.

clone_size	v_call	d_call	j_call	cdr3_aa	cdr3_nt
-	TRBV19	-	TRBJ1-5	CASSQNRVGNQPQHF	TGTGCCAGTAGTCAGAACAGGGTAGGCAATCAGCCCCAGCATTTT
-	TRBV29-1	-	TRBJ1-2	CSVSQTGNYGYTF	TGCAGCGTGTCCCAGACGGGTAACTATGGCTACACCTTC
once	TRBV7-7	-	TRBJ2-1	CASSFDNHNEQFF	TGTGCTAGCAGCTTCGACAACCACAATGAGCAGTTCTTC
-	TRBV29-1	TRBD1	TRBJ2-3	CSVGSQGAGTDTQYF	TGCAGCGTTGGATCGCAGGGGGCGGGGACAGATACGCAGTATTTT
-	TRBV6-5	-	TRBJ1-2	CASSPTHRSNYGYTF	TGTGCCAGCAGTCCGACGCATAGGAGTAACTATGGCTACACCTTC
-	TRBV27	TRBD1	TRBJ1-6	CASSSTPGGSNSPLHF	TGTGCCAGCAGTTCAACCCCAGGGGGCTCAAATTCACCCCTCCACTTT
-	TRBV5-4	TRBD1	TRBJ1-1	CASSFPTGDTEAFF	TGTGCCAGCAGCTTCCCGACAGGGGACACTGAAGCTTTCTTT
-	TRBV28	-	TRBJ1-2	CASSQRGRSNYGYTF	TGTGCCAGCAGTCAGAGGGGGAGAAGCAACTATGGCTACACCTTC
-	TRBV18	TRBD2	TRBJ2-5	CASSRGGGTETQYF	TGTGCCAGCTCACGGGGGGGAGGGACTGAGACCCAGTACTTC
-	TRBV4-1	-	TRBJ1-3	CASSQDPVLGNTIYF	TGCGCCAGCAGCCAAGATCCGGTTCTCGGAAACACCATATATTTT
few	TRBV3-1/TRBV3-2	-	TRBJ1-6	CASSQDWAANSPLHF	TGTGCCAGCAGCCAAGATTGGGCAGCAAATTCACCCCTCCACTTT
once	TRBV5-1	-	TRBJ1-1	CASSQTMSMNTEAFF	TGCGCCAGCAGTCAAACGATGAGCATGAACACTGAAGCTTTCTTT
-	TRBV7-9	-	TRBJ1-4	CASSSRQTTNEKLFF	TGTGCCAGCAGCTCTAGACAGACAACTAATGAAAAACTGTTTTTT
-	TRBV7-9	-	TRBJ2-5	CASSLRSPRKKETQYF	TGTGCCAGCAGCCTTCGGTCCCCACGAAAGAAAGAGACCCAGTACTTC
-	TRBV5-1	TRBD2	TRBJ2-3	CASSSSGARTDTQYF	TGCGCCAGCAGTTCTAGCGGGGCTCGCACAGATACGCAGTATTTT
few	TRBV18	-	TRBJ1-3	CASSPRGDSGNTIYF	TGTGCCAGCTCACCGCGCGGGGACTCTGGAAACACCATATATTTT
-	TRBV19	-	TRBJ2-2	CASSIGYSGELFF	TGTGCCAGTAGTATAGGCTATTCCGGGGAGCTGTTTTTT
-	TRBV7-6	-	TRBJ2-5	CASSPYQETQYF	TGTGCCAGCAGCCCCTACCAAGAGACCCAGTACTTC
-	TRBV30	-	TRBJ1-1	CAWRRQSSTEAFF	TGTGCCTGGAGACGACAGTCGAGCACTGAAGCTTTCTTT
-	TRBV5-8	-	TRBJ2-1	CASSLRGGHYNEQFF	TGTGCCAGCAGCCTAAGGGGGGGCCACTACAATGAGCAGTTCTTC
-	TRBV28	TRBD1	TRBJ2-5	CASTPGQPETQYF	TGTGCCAGCACTCCGGGACAGCCGGAGACCCAGTACTTC
-	TRBV3-1/TRBV3-2	TRBD1	TRBJ1-1	CASSGGIGRGPTEAFF	TGTGCCAGCAGCGGCGGGATTGGTAGGGGGCCCACTGAAGCTTTCTTT
-	TRBV11-2	TRBD2	TRBJ2-1	CASSYLAGRYNEQFF	TGTGCCAGCAGCTACCTAGCGGGGCGATACAATGAGCAGTTCTTC
-	TRBV5-1	-	TRBJ2-5	CASSLESSGVETQYF	TGCGCCAGCAGCTTGGAAAGCTCGGGGGTCGAGACCCAGTACTTC
-	TRBV7-9	TRBD1	TRBJ1-2	CASSLERGQGYTF	TGTGCCAGCAGCTTAGAGAGGGGGCAGGGCTACACCTTC
-	TRBV3-1/TRBV3-2	TRBD1	TRBJ1-2	CASSQTSGTGVNGYTF	TGTGCCAGCAGCCAAACCTCCGGGACAGGGGTTAATGGCTACACCTTC
few	TRBV5-5	-	TRBJ1-3	CASSLSAGNTIYF	TGTGCCAGCAGCTTATCGGCTGGAAACACCATATATTTT
-	TRBV14	TRBD1	TRBJ1-1	CASSTRQGRNTEAFF	TGTGCCAGCAGCACCCGACAGGGTAGGAACACTGAAGCTTTCTTT
-	TRBV20-1	TRBD1	TRBJ1-5	CSASGQVSNQPQHF	TGCAGTGCTAGTGGACAGGTTAGCAATCAGCCCCAGCATTTT
-	TRBV5-1	TRBD1	TRBJ1-2	CASSDRVYYGYTF	TGCGCCAGCAGCGACAGGGTGTACTATGGCTACACCTTC
-	TRBV11-2	-	TRBJ1-3	CASSPTRGNTIYF	TGTGCCAGCAGCCCGACTCGGGGAAACACCATATATTTT
-	TRBV5-4	-	TRBJ1-6	CASSLDRTSNSPLHF	TGTGCCAGCAGCTTAGACAGGACATCGAATTCACCCCTCCACTTT
-	TRBV3-1/TRBV3-2	-	TRBJ2-3	CASSPGSTVTQYF	TGTGCCAGCAGTCCAGGGTCCACAGTTACGCAGTATTTT
-	TRBV6-5	-	TRBJ2-6	CASSRAGHGANVLTF	TGTGCCAGCAGCCGCGCAGGGCACGGGGCCAACGTCCTGACTTTC
-	TRBV6-5	-	TRBJ2-7	CASSTTGNPSEQYF	TGTGCCAGCAGTACGACAGGTAACCCCTCCGAGCAGTACTTC